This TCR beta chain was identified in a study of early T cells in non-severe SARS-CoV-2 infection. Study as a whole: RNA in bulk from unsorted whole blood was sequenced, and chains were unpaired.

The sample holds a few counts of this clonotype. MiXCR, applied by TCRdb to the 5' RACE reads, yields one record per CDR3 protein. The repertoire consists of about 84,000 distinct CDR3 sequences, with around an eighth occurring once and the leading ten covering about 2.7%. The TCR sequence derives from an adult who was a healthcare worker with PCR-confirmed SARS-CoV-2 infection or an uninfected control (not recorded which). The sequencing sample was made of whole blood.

The CDR3 DNA reads TGTGCCAGCAGCCCCGGGCCGGCGGAACTCCGGGAGCAGTTCTTC. Protein sequence: CASSPGPAELREQFF. V gene TRBV5-5 combines with J gene TRBJ2-1; no clear D. V lost 4 bases and J lost 10, with 21 bases in between. The germline CDR1 and CDR2 sequences are SGHKS and YYEKEE (reference sequence). CDR3 size: 15 residues.